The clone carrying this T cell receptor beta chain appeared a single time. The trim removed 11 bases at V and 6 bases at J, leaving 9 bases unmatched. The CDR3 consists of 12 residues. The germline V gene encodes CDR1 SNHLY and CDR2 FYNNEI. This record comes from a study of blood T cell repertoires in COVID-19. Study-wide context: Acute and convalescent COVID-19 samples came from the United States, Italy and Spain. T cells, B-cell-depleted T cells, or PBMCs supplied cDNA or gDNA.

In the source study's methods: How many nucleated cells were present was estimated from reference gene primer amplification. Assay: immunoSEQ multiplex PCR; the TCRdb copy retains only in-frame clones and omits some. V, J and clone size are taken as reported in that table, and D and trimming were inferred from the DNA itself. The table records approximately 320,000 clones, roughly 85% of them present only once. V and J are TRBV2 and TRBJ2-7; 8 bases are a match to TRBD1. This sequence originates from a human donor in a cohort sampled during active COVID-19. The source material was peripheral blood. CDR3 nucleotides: TGTGCCGGTGGACAGGGATCTAGCGAGCAGTACTTC. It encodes CAGGQGSSEQYF. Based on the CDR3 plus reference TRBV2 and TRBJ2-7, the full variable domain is EPEVTQTPSHQVTQMGQEVILRCVPISNHLYFYWYRQILGQKVEFLVSFYNNEISEKSEIFDDQFSVERPDGSNFTLKIRSTKLEDSAMYFCAGGQGSSEQYFGPGTRLTVT.